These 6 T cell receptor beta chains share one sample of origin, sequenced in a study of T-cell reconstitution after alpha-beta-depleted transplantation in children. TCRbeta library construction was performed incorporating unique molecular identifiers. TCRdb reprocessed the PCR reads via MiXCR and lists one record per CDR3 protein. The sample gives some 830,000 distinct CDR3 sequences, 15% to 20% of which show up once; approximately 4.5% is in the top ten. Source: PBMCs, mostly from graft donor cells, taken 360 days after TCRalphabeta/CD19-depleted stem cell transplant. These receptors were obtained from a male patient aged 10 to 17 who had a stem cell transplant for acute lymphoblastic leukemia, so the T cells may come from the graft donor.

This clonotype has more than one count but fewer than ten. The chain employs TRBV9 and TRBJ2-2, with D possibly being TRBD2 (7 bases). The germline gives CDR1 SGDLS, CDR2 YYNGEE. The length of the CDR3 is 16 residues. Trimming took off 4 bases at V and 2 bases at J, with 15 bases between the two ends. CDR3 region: CASSFSGGQNTGELFF. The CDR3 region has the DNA TGTGCCAGCAGCTTCTCGGGGGGACAAAACACCGGGGAGCTGTTTTTT.

The CDR3, as DNA: TGCGCCAGCAGCCAAGGGCCCCCAAGCAGCAATCAGCCCCAGCATTTT. Translating gives CASSQGPPSSNQPQHF. The chain joins TRBV4-1 to TRBJ1-5; D is unresolved. The CDR3 is made up of 16 amino acids. Germline lookup yields CDR1 MGHRA and CDR2 YSYEKL. V lost 1 base and J 1 base, leaving 11 bases between the germline ends.

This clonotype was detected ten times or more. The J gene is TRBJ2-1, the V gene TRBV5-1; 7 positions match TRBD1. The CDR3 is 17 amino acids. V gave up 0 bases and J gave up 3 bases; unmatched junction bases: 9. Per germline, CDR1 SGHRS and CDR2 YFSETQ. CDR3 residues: CASSLDDRAVYYNEQFF. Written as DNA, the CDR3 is TGCGCCAGCAGCTTGGACGACAGGGCAGTGTACTACAATGAGCAGTTCTTC.

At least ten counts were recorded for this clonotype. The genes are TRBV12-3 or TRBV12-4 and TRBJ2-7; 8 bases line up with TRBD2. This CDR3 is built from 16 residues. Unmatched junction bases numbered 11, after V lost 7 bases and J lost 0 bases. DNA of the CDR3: TGTGCCAGCACCCTAAGGTTGACTAGCGCCTCCTACGAGCAGTACTTC. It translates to CASTLRLTSASYEQYF.

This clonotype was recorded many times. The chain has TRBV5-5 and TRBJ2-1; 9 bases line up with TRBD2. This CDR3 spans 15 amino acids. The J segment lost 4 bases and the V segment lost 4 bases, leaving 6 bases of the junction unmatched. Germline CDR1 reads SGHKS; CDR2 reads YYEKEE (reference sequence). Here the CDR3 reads CASSGAGGSYNEQFF. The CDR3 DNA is TGTGCCAGCAGCGGAGCGGGAGGATCTTACAATGAGCAGTTCTTC.

CDR3 DNA sequence: TGTGCCAGCAGCTTAGACCTAGCGGGAGTTCTTGGGGAGACCCAGTACTTC. Residues: CASSLDLAGVLGETQYF. The V call is TRBV4-2, the J call TRBJ2-5; 10 nucleotides align to TRBD2. Trimming at V came to 5 bases and at J to 5 bases, leaving 14 bases not matched to a gene. The germline gives CDR1 LGHNA, CDR2 YNFKEQ. The CDR3 length is 17 residues.